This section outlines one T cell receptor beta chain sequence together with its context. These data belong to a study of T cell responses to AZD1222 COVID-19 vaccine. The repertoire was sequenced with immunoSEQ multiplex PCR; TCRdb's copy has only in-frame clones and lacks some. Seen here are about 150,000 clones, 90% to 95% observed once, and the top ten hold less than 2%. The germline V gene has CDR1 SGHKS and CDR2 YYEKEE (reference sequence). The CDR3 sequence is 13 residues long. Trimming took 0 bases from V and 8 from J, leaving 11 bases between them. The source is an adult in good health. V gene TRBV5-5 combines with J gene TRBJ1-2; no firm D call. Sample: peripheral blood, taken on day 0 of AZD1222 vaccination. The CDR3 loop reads CASSLEEGWGYTF. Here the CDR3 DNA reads TGTGCCAGCAGCTTGGAGGAGGGTTGGGGCTACACCTTC.